These 15 T cell receptor beta chains were all obtained from the same sample, sequenced in a study of Tregs in tolerant kidney transplant recipients. The table came from immunoSEQ multiplex PCR; TCRdb's copy has only in-frame clones and leaves some out. The top ten clones hold more than 0.35% of a sample with tens of thousands of clones, 85% to 90% of them seen once. Here the sequenced sample was CD4+ T cells from blood, taken before the transplant. These receptors were taken from a human donor who received a combined kidney and bone marrow transplant.

The chain combines TRBV7-2 with TRBJ1-5; 10 nucleotides match TRBD1. The germline gives CDR1 SGHTA, CDR2 FQGNSA. Germline trimming cut 1 base from V and 2 bases from J; bases unmatched to any gene: 8. The CDR3 covers 18 residues. CDR3 coding DNA: TGTGCCAGCAGCTTAGAGGGATCCGGGACAGGGGGCAATCAGCCCCAGCATTTT. It is translated as CASSLEGSGTGGNQPQHF.

The chain joins TRBV19 to TRBJ2-6; tentatively, D is TRBD1 (6 bases). Trimming pared 3 bases from V and 4 bases from J, leaving 10 bases between. Germline V gives CDR1 LNHDA, CDR2 SQIVND (reference sequence). The CDR3 consists of 15 residues. The CDR3 nucleotides are TGTGCCAGTAGTATTACAGGGTCCGGGGCCAACGTCCTGACTTTC. This codes for CASSITGSGANVLTF.

This chain joins TRBV5-1 and TRBJ2-1; 9 nucleotides align to TRBD2. CDR1 SGHRS and CDR2 YFSETQ come from the germline V gene. The V gene end was trimmed by 5 bases and the J gene end by 3 bases; junction bases not matched to a gene: 9. CDR3 length equals 16 residues. The CDR3 DNA reads TGCGCCAGCAGAGCCGGTGGTAGCGGGAGCTACAATGAGCAGTTCTTC. Protein sequence: CASRAGGSGSYNEQFF.

This rearrangement joins TRBV5-1 to TRBJ1-5; tentatively, D is TRBD1 (6 bases). Germline CDR1 SGHRS, CDR2 YFSETQ. Trimming removed 4 bases from V and 0 bases from J, with 11 bases in between. This CDR3 is 15 amino acids long. In DNA, the CDR3 is TGCGCCAGCAGCCAGACAGGTAATAGCAATCAGCCCCAGCATTTT. It translates to CASSQTGNSNQPQHF.

This clone was observed a single time. V and J are TRBV7-2 and TRBJ1-2; maybe TRBD1 (6 bases). V was shortened by 0 bases and J by 2 bases, with 7 bases between the two germline ends. The CDR3 extends over 14 amino acids. Germline CDR1 is SGHTA and CDR2 is FQGNSA. The CDR3: CASSLAGGNYGYTF. In DNA form, the CDR3 reads TGTGCCAGCAGCTTAGCAGGGGGAAACTATGGCTACACCTTC.

V gene TRBV6-5 combines with J gene TRBJ1-5, with D unresolved. Germline V gene lookup returns CDR1 MNHEY and CDR2 SVGAGI. This CDR3 region has 13 residues. V was cut by 5 bases and J by 3 bases, with 8 bases left in between. CDR3 protein: CASSQEDNQPQHF. For the CDR3, the DNA is TGTGCCAGCAGTCAGGAGGACAATCAGCCCCAGCATTTT.

The chain has TRBV6-5 and TRBJ1-1, with D possibly matching TRBD1 (5 bases). The V end was cut by 6 bases, the J end by 6 bases, with 14 bases between. Germline-derived CDR1 and CDR2 are MNHEY and SVGAGI. This CDR3 region has 13 residues. The CDR3 loop is CASRKTVDPEAFF. CDR3 bases: TGTGCCAGCAGAAAGACAGTGGATCCTGAAGCTTTCTTT.

The chain employs TRBV7-2 and TRBJ2-5; D call uncertain. Germline CDR1 is SGHTA and CDR2 is FQGNSA. Trimming cost V 4 bases and J 4 bases, with 16 bases left between them. This CDR3 spans 15 amino acids. The CDR3: CASSSPPTPTETQYF. Written as DNA, the CDR3 is TGTGCCAGCAGCTCCCCCCCCACACCAACAGAGACCCAGTACTTC.

This clone was observed a single time. This chain connects TRBV4-2 to TRBJ1-5; TRBD1 agrees at 7 bases. Germline CDR1 and CDR2: LGHNA and YNFKEQ. After removal of 2 bases from V and 0 bases from J, the junction contained 4 bases not matched to a gene. The CDR3 loop spans 16 amino acids. For the CDR3, the DNA is TGTGCCAGCAGCCAATCCGGGACAGATAGCAATCAGCCCCAGCATTTT. This encodes CASSQSGTDSNQPQHF.

The chain uses TRBV27 and TRBJ2-7, with D tentatively TRBD2 (6 bases). V shed 4 bases and J shed 2 bases, with 12 bases lying between them. Germline V gives CDR1 MNHEY, CDR2 SMNVEV (reference sequence). The CDR3 length is 14 residues. The CDR3 DNA reads as TGTGCCAGCAGTTCCATGACTAGTACCTACGAGCAGTACTTC. Amino acids: CASSSMTSTYEQYF.

V is TRBV6-1 and J is TRBJ1-2, with TRBD1 identical over 10 bases. CDR1 and CDR2 (germline): MNHNS, SASEGT. The junction had 9 bases not matched to a gene; V was cut back by 3 bases and J by 5 bases. The CDR3 consists of 16 residues. DNA for the CDR3: TGTGCCAGCAGTGACGGACAGGGGGTCCTCTTGTATGGCTACACCTTC. This sequence encodes CASSDGQGVLLYGYTF.

J is TRBJ2-2 and V is TRBV27; D is uncertain. CDR1 is MNHEY and CDR2 is SMNVEV in the germline V gene (reference sequence). The CDR3 totals 16 residues. Trimming removed 1 base at V and 0 bases at J, with 9 bases between. This CDR3 is CASSLFVAANTGELFF. The CDR3 nucleotides are TGTGCCAGCAGTTTATTTGTAGCCGCGAACACCGGGGAGCTGTTTTTT.

This chain connects TRBV5-8 to TRBJ2-7, with 8 bases that match TRBD1. There are 13 residues in the CDR3. Germline V gene lookup returns CDR1 SGHTS and CDR2 YDEGEE. J lost 7 bases, V lost 3 bases, and 6 bases had no gene match. The CDR3 here is CASSSTGVREQYF. DNA of the CDR3: TGTGCCAGCAGCTCGACAGGGGTACGGGAGCAGTACTTC.

V gene TRBV19 combines with J gene TRBJ1-5; the match to TRBD1 covers 7 bases. The V gene end was trimmed by 6 bases and the J gene end by 6 bases; junction bases not matched to a gene: 8. Germline V CDR1 and CDR2: LNHDA, SQIVND (reference sequence). The CDR3 totals 14 residues. CDR3 region: CASRPDREVQPQHF. DNA for the CDR3: TGTGCCAGTAGACCCGACAGGGAGGTTCAGCCCCAGCATTTT.

This chain connects TRBV4-1 to TRBJ2-5, with 14 bases matching TRBD2. The CDR3 is 16 amino acids. Germline CDR1 reads MGHRA; CDR2 reads YSYEKL. V shed 4 bases and J 4 bases; nucleotides not matched to a gene: 5. The CDR3 sequence is CASSLPGTSGRETQYF. CDR3 bases: TGCGCCAGCAGCCTTCCCGGGACTAGCGGGAGAGAGACCCAGTACTTC.